The 22 T cell receptor beta chains reported below all come from one sample, sequenced in a study of T cells after yellow fever vaccination. One entry per CDR3 protein, called by TCRdb with MiXCR from the 5' RACE reads. Of fewer than 150,000 distinct CDR3 sequences in the sample, roughly 8% were seen once. The material was CD4+ T cells sorted from PBMCs, obtained 5 days after the yellow fever booster vaccination. Receptors originate from a man aged 30 to 39 who received the YFV17D yellow fever vaccine.

Of note for this clonotype: The junction departs from germline at one end; a sequencing error may be responsible. The chain is built from TRBV12-3 or TRBV12-4 and TRBJ2-3; TRBD2 matches at 13 bases. The CDR3 has 18 residues. The CDR3 coding sequence is TGTGCCTGCAGTTTGCGTACCACTAGCGGGAGGGCCACAGATACGCAGTATTTT. Its translation is CACSLRTTSGRATDTQYF.

This clonotype was seen at least ten times. The chain combines TRBV12-3 or TRBV12-4 with TRBJ1-5, with D possibly matching TRBD1 (5 bases). V lost 1 base and J lost 4, with 14 bases in between. The CDR3 runs 16 residues. CDR3 sequence: CASSLVSGGKNQPQHF. The CDR3, as DNA: TGTGCCAGCAGTTTAGTCTCGGGGGGAAAGAATCAGCCCCAGCATTTT.

This clonotype was counted at least ten times. The chain is built from TRBV29-1 and TRBJ2-3, with D unresolved. Germline V lookup: CDR1 SQVTM, CDR2 ANQGSEA. The V and J ends lost 6 bases and 1 base respectively, with 8 bases between them. The CDR3 totals 12 residues. CDR3 loop: CSVLDGTDTQYF. In DNA, the CDR3 is TGCAGCGTGTTGGACGGCACAGATACGCAGTATTTT.

This clonotype was found many times. The CDR3 coding sequence is TGTGCCAGCATGAGCCAGGGAGTGAGGGAGCAGTACTTC. Amino acid sequence: CASMSQGVREQYF. The chain has TRBV28 and TRBJ2-7; D might be TRBD1 or TRBD2, each matching 5 bases. The CDR3 contains 13 residues. Germline CDR1 reads MDHEN; CDR2 reads SYDVKM. V was clipped by 7 bases and J by 7 bases, with 17 bases between them.

This clonotype was counted ten times or more. CDR3 sequence reads: CASSSLRGIHEQYF. The CDR3 nucleotides are TGTGCCAGCAGTTCCTTGCGGGGAATCCACGAGCAGTACTTC. V gene TRBV6-2 or TRBV6-3 combines with J gene TRBJ2-7, with a possible D match to TRBD2 (6 bases). CDR1 and CDR2 from the germline V gene are MNHEY and SVGEGT. The CDR3 sequence is 14 residues long. V was clipped by 4 bases and J by 5 bases, with 15 bases between them.

The V call is TRBV20-1, the J call TRBJ1-1; tentative D call: TRBD1 (5 bases). V dropped 3 bases and J dropped 5 bases, with 13 bases sitting between them. CDR1 DFQATT and CDR2 SNEGSKA come from the germline V gene (reference sequence). This CDR3 region has 13 residues. CDR3 protein: CSASGQGATEAFF. The CDR3 DNA is TGCAGTGCTAGCGGGCAGGGAGCAACTGAAGCTTTCTTT.

This clonotype was recorded many times. The V and J genes are TRBV7-2 and TRBJ2-1, with D uncertain. This CDR3 comprises 15 residues. V was shortened by 3 bases and J by 0 bases, with 9 bases between the two germline ends. Germline loops: CDR1 SGHTA, CDR2 FQGNSA. CDR3 in amino acids: CASSLARSSYNEQFF. CDR3 in DNA: TGTGCCAGCAGCTTGGCTCGGAGCTCCTACAATGAGCAGTTCTTC.

Details on this clonotype: At one of its ends the junction is not consistent with the germline gene, which may arise from a read error. The rearrangement uses TRBV20-1 and TRBJ1-1, with D unresolved. Germline V gene lookup returns CDR1 DFQATT and CDR2 SNEGSKA (reference sequence). The CDR3 is 18 residues long. CDR3 nucleotides: TGCAGTGCTAGACTAACCCGAGGGCTCTCGCACATGAACACTGAGGCTTTCTTT. Translated: CSARLTRGLSHMNTEAFF.

Many counts were recorded for this clonotype. The chain links TRBV11-2 to TRBJ2-2, with 8 bases fitting TRBD2. This CDR3 contains 17 residues. The germline CDR1 and CDR2 sequences are SGHAT and FQNNGV. Trimming cost V 1 base and J 6 bases; bases outside gene matches: 10. The CDR3 sequence: CASSLGYGTSNAGELFF. CDR3 bases: TGTGCCAGCAGCTTAGGGTATGGGACTAGTAATGCCGGGGAGCTGTTTTTT. Supplemented by reference TRBV11-2 and TRBJ2-2, the full variable domain reads EAGVAQSPRYKIIEKRQSVAFWCNPISGHATLYWYQQILGQGPKLLIQFQNNGVVDDSQLPKDRFSAERLKGVDSTLKIQPAKLEDSAVYLCASSLGYGTSNAGELFFGEGSRLTVL.

This clonotype appeared many times. The chain is built from TRBV7-2 and TRBJ2-3; the D gene is possibly TRBD2 (5 bases). Germline-derived CDR1 and CDR2 are SGHTA and FQGNSA. Deletions cut 5 bases from V and 14 bases from J, with 17 bases between. The CDR3 consists of 12 residues. The CDR3 DNA is TGTGCCAGCAGCGGCCCGGGATCACAGATGTATTTT. This translates into CASSGPGSQMYF.

There are many counts of this clonotype. V usage is TRBV29-1 and J usage is TRBJ2-5, with 7 nucleotides matching TRBD1. The germline V gene encodes CDR1 SQVTM and CDR2 ANQGSEA. Losses at the gene ends were 2 bases for V and 5 bases for J; bases not matched to a gene: 2. The CDR3 length is 12 residues. The CDR3 nucleotides read TGCAGCGTTGAATCCAGGGGGGAGACCCAGTACTTC. This encodes CSVESRGETQYF.

At least ten counts were recorded for this clonotype. This chain connects TRBV6-1 to TRBJ1-4; tentative D call: TRBD1 (6 bases). The germline V gene has CDR1 MNHNS and CDR2 SASEGT. There are 15 residues in the CDR3. V lost 5 bases, J lost 7 bases, and 17 bases lay in between. The CDR3 sequence: CASSKTQGWSEKLFF. CDR3 bases: TGTGCCAGCAGTAAGACACAGGGATGGAGTGAAAAACTGTTTTTT.

There are many counts of this clonotype. This chain links TRBV20-1 with TRBJ2-1; 10 bases align to TRBD2. Germline V CDR1 and CDR2: DFQATT, SNEGSKA (reference sequence). V trimming: 6 bases; J trimming: 2 bases; junction bases outside the gene matches: 7. The CDR3 spans 15 residues. This CDR3 is CSAPRTSGAYNEQFF. The DNA for the CDR3 is TGCAGTGCCCCCAGGACTAGCGGTGCCTACAATGAGCAGTTCTTC.

This clonotype was counted ten times or more. The chain joins TRBV28 to TRBJ2-7, with D unresolved. Looked up from germline, CDR1 is MDHEN and CDR2 is SYDVKM. V lost 5 bases to trimming and J lost 2 bases, with 13 bases between them. The CDR3 extends over 14 amino acids. The CDR3 sequence is CASSPSTTPYEQYF. CDR3 DNA: TGTGCCAGCAGTCCCTCCACGACCCCCTACGAGCAGTACTTC.

This clonotype was observed a handful of times. This chain joins TRBV20-1 and TRBJ2-5; D not certain. Germline V gives CDR1 DFQATT, CDR2 SNEGSKA (reference sequence). This CDR3 contains 14 residues. V shed 5 bases and J shed 5 bases, with 18 bases lying between them. The CDR3 DNA reads as TGCAGTGCTCACGACGACCCCGGCCGTGAGACCCAGTACTTC. Amino acids: CSAHDDPGRETQYF.

This clonotype was counted many times. The V call is TRBV27, the J call TRBJ1-2; 9 nucleotides agree with TRBD1. In germline, CDR1 is MNHEY, CDR2 SMNVEV (reference sequence). The CDR3 contains 18 residues. With 2 bases clipped from V and 8 bases from J, the junction kept 18 bases outside the gene matches. CDR3 protein: CASSLKFSGQGPLRGYTF. Written as DNA, the CDR3 is TGTGCCAGCAGTTTAAAGTTTTCGGGACAGGGACCCCTTCGGGGCTACACCTTC.

The chain employs TRBV5-1 and TRBJ2-1; possibly TRBD1 for D (6 bases). V lost 3 bases and J lost 0, with 13 bases in between. CDR1 and CDR2 from the germline V gene are SGHRS and YFSETQ. This CDR3 is built from 16 residues. The DNA for the CDR3 is TGCGCCAGCAGCTCTTTGACAGGCTACTCCTACAATGAGCAGTTCTTC. It is translated as CASSSLTGYSYNEQFF.

This clonotype was counted at least ten times. J is TRBJ1-4 and V is TRBV5-5; no definite D call. There are 15 residues in the CDR3. Germline CDR1 reads SGHKS; CDR2 reads YYEKEE (reference sequence). V lost 4 bases, J lost 0 bases, and 10 bases lay in between. CDR3 sequence: CASSPQRATNEKLFF. The CDR3 nucleotides read TGTGCCAGCAGCCCCCAGCGCGCAACTAATGAAAAACTGTTTTTT.

This clonotype was observed many times. The chain combines TRBV5-1 with TRBJ2-1; 7 bases agree with TRBD2. Unmatched junction bases numbered 12, after V lost 4 bases and J lost 8 bases. CDR1 is SGHRS, CDR2 YFSETQ, per germline. This CDR3 is built from 15 residues. CDR3 loop: CASSPEVGGPYEQFF. The DNA of the CDR3 is TGCGCCAGCAGCCCGGAGGTGGGAGGGCCGTATGAGCAGTTCTTC. The full variable domain, completed using reference TRBV5-1 and TRBJ2-1, is KAGVTQTPRYLIKTRGQQVTLSCSPISGHRSVSWYQQTPGQGLQFLFEYFSETQRNKGNFPGRFSGRQFSNSRSEMNVSTLELGDSALYLCASSPEVGGPYEQFFGPGTRLTVL.

This clonotype was observed many times. V gene TRBV7-2 combines with J gene TRBJ2-1; TRBD2 matches at 10 bases. Germline CDR1 reads SGHTA; CDR2 reads FQGNSA. Trimming at V came to 1 base and at J to 9 bases, leaving 9 bases not matched to a gene. The CDR3 runs 16 residues. The CDR3 here is CASSLVFQREGLEQFF. DNA of the CDR3: TGTGCCAGCAGCTTAGTCTTCCAGCGGGAGGGCCTTGAGCAGTTCTTC.

This clonotype was recorded at least ten times. J is TRBJ2-7 and V is TRBV20-1; D is uncertain. The CDR3 is made up of 11 amino acids. V was shortened by 6 bases and J by 5 bases, with 11 bases between the two germline ends. Germline CDR1 and CDR2: DFQATT and SNEGSKA (reference sequence). This chain's CDR3 is CSASQRDEQYF. DNA of the CDR3: TGCAGTGCAAGTCAAAGAGACGAGCAGTACTTC.

Ten or more counts support this clonotype. The chain couples TRBV29-1 to TRBJ2-1, with TRBD2 matching 8 bases. The germline CDR1 and CDR2 sequences are SQVTM and ANQGSEA. Trimming removed 2 bases from V and 7 bases from J; junction bases left unmatched: 10. CDR3 size: 15 residues. In DNA, the CDR3 is TGCAGCGTTGAAAGGACTAGCTTTAACAGAAATGAGCAGTTCTTC. Encoded protein: CSVERTSFNRNEQFF.